Each of the 7 T cell receptor beta chains below was sequenced from the same sample in a study of Graves' ophthalmopathy and Graves' hyperthyroidism. From RNA, the CDR3 regions of TCR beta chains were amplified and sequenced. HTBI-primed first-round RT-PCR preceded second-round multiplex PCR. MiXCR, run by TCRdb on the multiplex PCR reads, gives a single entry per CDR3 protein. This repertoire shows roughly 300,000 distinct CDR3 sequences, around a sixth found once; its top ten account for about 12%. Sequenced sample: peripheral blood. These receptors were obtained from an adult man with Graves' ophthalmopathy.

This clonotype has at least ten counts. The junction shows a germline mismatch at one end, possibly a read error. This sequence joins TRBV11-2 and TRBJ2-4; D is perhaps TRBD1 (5 bases). Germline V gives CDR1 SGHAT, CDR2 FQNNGV. The CDR3 contains 12 residues. DNA of the CDR3: TGTGCCAGCAGCTCGCAGGGCCGGAACTTGAGGTTC. It encodes CASSSQGRNLRF. Using reference TRBV11-2 and TRBJ2-4 for the parts outside the CDR3, the full variable domain is EAGVAQSPRYKIIEKRQSVAFWCNPISGHATLYWYQQILGQGPKLLIQFQNNGVVDDSQLPKDRFSAERLKGVDSTLKIQPAKLEDSAVYLCASSSQGRNLRFGAGTRLSVL.

There are many counts of this clonotype. The J gene is TRBJ2-5, the V gene TRBV24-1; D uncertain. Trimming shortened V by 1 base and J by 5 bases, and 10 bases separated the two germline ends. The CDR3 totals 14 residues. Germline V gene data show CDR1 as KGHDR and CDR2 as SFDVKD. CDR3 region: CATSDFSVEETQYF. The CDR3 DNA is TGTGCCACCAGTGATTTTTCGGTGGAGGAGACCCAGTACTTC.

This clonotype has ten or more counts. This rearrangement joins TRBV2 to TRBJ2-5; D call uncertain. V was pared by 6 bases and J by 5 bases, with 13 bases between. This CDR3 is 13 amino acids long. Looked up from germline, CDR1 is SNHLY and CDR2 is FYNNEI. CDR3 protein: CASRGSRTETQYF. The CDR3 bases are TGTGCCAGCAGGGGGTCTCGCACGGAGACCCAGTACTTC.

This clonotype was detected ten times or more. The chain couples TRBV12-3 or TRBV12-4 to TRBJ1-1, with 8 positions matching TRBD1. The CDR3 runs to 15 residues. J lost 3 bases, V lost 5 bases, and 8 bases had no gene match. The CDR3 nucleotides are TGTGCCAGCAGTACACTGACAGGGGCGGACACTGAAGCTTTCTTT. Protein: CASSTLTGADTEAFF.

This clonotype was seen at least ten times. This chain links TRBV19 with TRBJ1-2; D not resolved. This CDR3 contains 13 residues. V dropped 3 bases and J dropped 0 bases, with 5 bases sitting between them. Germline V CDR1 and CDR2: LNHDA, SQIVND (reference sequence). The CDR3 region is CASSIGTNYGYTF. CDR3 DNA: TGTGCCAGTAGTATCGGTACTAACTATGGCTACACCTTC.

The table lists this clonotype with many counts. The gene calls are TRBV5-1 and TRBJ2-7; D gene uncertain. This CDR3 comprises 13 residues. Per germline, CDR1 SGHRS and CDR2 YFSETQ. V was shortened by 3 bases and J by 0 bases, with 7 bases between the two germline ends. CDR3 nucleotide sequence: TGCGCCAGCAGCTCCGTATACTCCTACGAGCAGTACTTC. Amino acid sequence: CASSSVYSYEQYF. Together with reference TRBV5-1 and TRBJ2-7, the CDR3 gives the full variable domain: KAGVTQTPRYLIKTRGQQVTLSCSPISGHRSVSWYQQTPGQGLQFLFEYFSETQRNKGNFPGRFSGRQFSNSRSEMNVSTLELGDSALYLCASSSVYSYEQYFGPGTRLTVT.

This clonotype appeared many times. J is TRBJ2-5 and V is TRBV2; D call uncertain. The CDR3 extends over 14 amino acids. Trimming left V 3 bases short and J 1 base short, with 9 bases between. Germline CDR1 is SNHLY and CDR2 is FYNNEI. The CDR3 DNA reads TGTGCCAGCAGTGACATGACTCTCCAAGAGACCCAGTACTTC. Translating it yields CASSDMTLQETQYF.